This passage covers 30 T cell receptor beta chains from one sample sequenced in a study of early T cells in non-severe SARS-CoV-2 infection. TCRdb recomputed calls from the 5' RACE reads with MiXCR, one row per CDR3 protein. The data show about 30,000 distinct CDR3 sequences, approximately 4.7% seen once. Sequencing was carried out using whole blood. The receptor source for this set is an adult who was a healthcare worker with PCR-confirmed SARS-CoV-2 infection or an uninfected control (not recorded which).

This clonotype counts as medium-sized. The rearrangement joins TRBV5-1 to TRBJ2-1, with D hard to call. This CDR3 region has 13 residues. Germline CDR1 and CDR2: SGHRS and YFSETQ. V was shortened by 6 bases and J by 6 bases, with 13 bases between the two germline ends. The CDR3 spells CASTPKDLNEQFF. CDR3 sequence (DNA): TGCGCCAGCACTCCTAAAGACCTCAATGAGCAGTTCTTC.

This clonotype was counted at least ten times. This rearrangement joins TRBV7-2 to TRBJ2-2; no definite D call. Trimming removed 5 bases at V and 7 bases at J, with 17 bases between. This CDR3 spans 15 amino acids. Germline assignment: CDR1 SGHTA and CDR2 FQGNSA. The CDR3 sequence is CASSPRGGDGGELFF. CDR3 nucleotides: TGTGCCAGCAGCCCTCGCGGTGGGGATGGCGGGGAGCTGTTTTTT. Full variable domain (outside the CDR3, taken from reference TRBV7-2 and TRBJ2-2): GAGVSQSPSNKVTEKGKDVELRCDPISGHTALYWYRQSLGQGLEFLIYFQGNSAPDKSGLPSDRFSAERTGGSVSTLTIQRTQQEDSAVYLCASSPRGGDGGELFFGEGSRLTVL.

The genes are TRBV6-5 and TRBJ2-3; 7 nucleotides line up with TRBD2. Unmatched junction bases numbered 8, after V lost 7 bases and J lost 13 bases. The CDR3 spans 11 residues. The germline CDR1 and CDR2 sequences are MNHEY and SVGAGI. CDR3: CASMARGIEYF. The DNA of the CDR3 is TGTGCCAGCATGGCGCGGGGGATTGAGTATTTT.

This clonotype was counted only a few times. The rearrangement links TRBV11-3 to TRBJ2-2; D gene uncertain. Germline assignment: CDR1 SGHNT and CDR2 YENEEA. Trimming removed 4 bases from V and 2 bases from J, with 14 bases in between. The CDR3 is made up of 16 amino acids. The CDR3 sequence: CASSSSVGLNTGELFF. CDR3 coding DNA: TGTGCCAGCAGCTCCTCCGTGGGCCTAAACACCGGGGAGCTGTTTTTT. Full variable domain (rest looked up from reference TRBV11-3 and TRBJ2-2): EAGVVQSPRYKIIEKKQPVAFWCNPISGHNTLYWYLQNLGQGPELLIRYENEEAVDDSQLPKDRFSAERLKGVDSTLKIQPAELGDSAVYLCASSSSVGLNTGELFFGEGSRLTVL.

This clonotype was seen only a few times. The rearrangement joins TRBV12-3 or TRBV12-4 to TRBJ1-1; D is undetermined. Trimming pared 6 bases from V and 7 bases from J, leaving 9 bases between. There are 11 residues in the CDR3. In DNA, the CDR3 is TGTGCCAGCAGAGCATCGTATGAAGCTTTCTTT. It is translated as CASRASYEAFF.

This clonotype was counted between two and nine times. The CDR3 is CASSDDGRQPQHF. Here the CDR3 DNA reads TGCGCCAGCAGTGATGACGGCCGTCAGCCCCAGCATTTT. This chain joins TRBV10-1 and TRBJ1-5; no clear D gene. Trimming took 3 bases from V and 6 from J, leaving 9 bases between them. Germline V gene lookup returns CDR1 WNHNN and CDR2 SYGVQD (reference sequence). There are 13 residues in the CDR3.

In its sample, this clonotype was seen many times. The V and J genes are TRBV29-1 and TRBJ2-1, with a possible D match to TRBD1 (6 bases). Germline CDR1 and CDR2: SQVTM and ANQGSEA. This CDR3 comprises 16 residues. The germline V and J ends were trimmed by 0 bases and 0 bases, with 12 bases remaining between them. CDR3 loop: CSVEDPQGPSYNEQFF. DNA of the CDR3: TGCAGCGTTGAAGACCCCCAGGGGCCCTCCTACAATGAGCAGTTCTTC.

This clonotype came up a few times. The genes are TRBV20-1 and TRBJ2-7; a possible D gene is TRBD2 (5 bases). The V end was cut by 3 bases, the J end by 2 bases, with 14 bases between. The CDR3 length is 14 residues. The germline V gene has CDR1 DFQATT and CDR2 SNEGSKA (reference sequence). Written as DNA, the CDR3 is TGCAGTGCTAGCCCCACAGAGCGGACCTACGAGCAGTACTTC. It encodes CSASPTERTYEQYF.

This chain links TRBV10-3 with TRBJ2-2, with TRBD2 matching over 7 bases. Germline trimming cut 4 bases from V and 5 bases from J; bases unmatched to any gene: 7. CDR1 is ENHRY and CDR2 is SYGVKD in the germline V gene. The CDR3 runs to 15 residues. CDR3 residues: CAISGRGSVTGELFF. CDR3 coding DNA: TGTGCCATCAGTGGGCGCGGGAGCGTTACCGGGGAGCTGTTTTTT.

This clonotype was counted ten times or more. V is TRBV6-6 and J is TRBJ1-2; TRBD1 matches at 7 bases. Germline CDR1 MNHNY, CDR2 SVGAGI (reference sequence). V dropped 6 bases and J dropped 4; count of bases not matched to a gene: 11. The CDR3 is 15 residues long. CDR3 region: CASRSGQGDFYGYTF. The CDR3 region has the DNA TGTGCCAGCAGGAGCGGGCAGGGGGATTTCTATGGCTACACCTTC.

This clonotype has ten or more counts. The chain combines TRBV5-1 with TRBJ1-1; D gene ambiguous. CDR1 and CDR2 (germline): SGHRS, YFSETQ. The CDR3 is made up of 14 amino acids. V lost 0 bases to trimming and J lost 1 base, with 7 bases between them. This chain's CDR3 is CASSLERGNTEAFF. The CDR3 DNA reads TGCGCCAGCAGCTTGGAACGCGGGAACACTGAAGCTTTCTTT.

This clonotype was counted many times. This chain uses TRBV19 with TRBJ1-4; D is uncertain. Germline V gives CDR1 LNHDA, CDR2 SQIVND (reference sequence). This CDR3 is 14 amino acids long. The V end was cut by 1 base, the J end by 2 bases, with 5 bases between. The CDR3 DNA reads as TGTGCCAGTAGTATAGGACGGACTAATGAAAAACTGTTTTTT. Amino acid sequence: CASSIGRTNEKLFF.

This clonotype was seen ten or more times. The rearrangement uses TRBV24-1 and TRBJ2-1, with 7 nucleotides matching TRBD1. The V gene end was trimmed by 7 bases and the J gene end by 5 bases; junction bases not matched to a gene: 4. Germline CDR1 reads KGHDR; CDR2 reads SFDVKD. This CDR3 region has 13 residues. CDR3 protein: CATSRDRNNEQFF. DNA for the CDR3: TGTGCCACCAGCCGGGACAGAAACAATGAGCAGTTCTTC.

This clonotype is labeled medium-sized (0.01 to 0.1%). The chain carries TRBV11-2 and TRBJ2-1; D is unresolved. V shed 1 base and J shed 0 bases, with 7 bases lying between them. This CDR3 region has 15 residues. CDR1 is SGHAT, CDR2 FQNNGV, per germline. The CDR3 reads CASSLGLLSYNEQFF. The CDR3 bases are TGTGCCAGCAGCTTAGGACTTCTCTCCTACAATGAGCAGTTCTTC. Combining the CDR3 with reference TRBV11-2 and TRBJ2-1 gives the whole variable domain EAGVAQSPRYKIIEKRQSVAFWCNPISGHATLYWYQQILGQGPKLLIQFQNNGVVDDSQLPKDRFSAERLKGVDSTLKIQPAKLEDSAVYLCASSLGLLSYNEQFFGPGTRLTVL.

This clonotype was found many times. The chain links TRBV18 to TRBJ1-1, with no clear D. The CDR3 is 15 amino acids. V was trimmed by 0 bases and J by 2 bases, leaving 10 bases between them. Germline CDR1 KGHSH, CDR2 LQKENI. The CDR3 loop reads CASSPPSSVNTEAFF. In DNA form, the CDR3 reads TGTGCCAGCTCACCACCGAGTAGCGTCAACACTGAAGCTTTCTTT. Complete variable domain (other parts from reference TRBV18 and TRBJ1-1): NAGVMQNPRHLVRRRGQEARLRCSPMKGHSHVYWYRQLPEEGLKFMVYLQKENIIDESGMPKERFSAEFPKEGPSILRIQQVVRGDSAAYFCASSPPSSVNTEAFFGQGTRLTVV.

This clonotype was recorded a few times. The chain couples TRBV10-2 to TRBJ2-1; D gene unclear. The V and J ends lost 6 bases and 6 bases respectively, with 9 bases between them. This CDR3 has 12 residues. The V gene's germline CDR1 is WSHSY and CDR2 SAAADI. The CDR3 is CASSQASNEQFF. DNA for the CDR3: TGCGCCAGCAGCCAGGCTAGCAATGAGCAGTTCTTC.

The chain carries TRBV5-4 and TRBJ2-3; maybe TRBD2 (5 bases). The CDR3 consists of 15 residues. V lost 0 bases and J lost 0, with 8 bases in between. Per germline, CDR1 SGHNT and CDR2 YYREEE (reference sequence). The CDR3: CASSLERSSTDTQYF. DNA for the CDR3: TGTGCCAGCAGCTTGGAGCGGTCTAGCACAGATACGCAGTATTTT.

This clonotype was observed a handful of times. The rearrangement uses TRBV5-4 and TRBJ1-1; TRBD1 agrees at 12 bases. V lost 3 bases and J lost 3; bases outside the gene matches: 6. The CDR3 consists of 16 residues. Germline CDR1 reads SGHNT; CDR2 reads YYREEE (reference sequence). CDR3 coding DNA: TGTGCCAGCAGCTACCCGGGACAGGGGGCGTACACTGAAGCTTTCTTT. Amino acids: CASSYPGQGAYTEAFF.

This clonotype showed up many times. The J gene is TRBJ2-7, the V gene TRBV6-2 or TRBV6-3; D uncertain. Looked up from germline, CDR1 is MNHEY and CDR2 is SVGEGT. The CDR3 contains 13 residues. Trimming pared 5 bases from V and 3 bases from J, leaving 11 bases between. CDR3 sequence (DNA): TGTGCCAGCAGTGGAAGTAACCTCTACGAGCAGTACTTC. Its translation is CASSGSNLYEQYF.

The chain employs TRBV18 and TRBJ2-7, with 7 bases identical to TRBD1. Germline V gene sequence: CDR1 KGHSH, CDR2 LQKENI. The CDR3 contains 17 residues. The ends lost 6 bases at V and 3 bases at J; junction bases unmatched: 17. Written as DNA, the CDR3 is TGTGCCAGCTCTTCAAGGTTCTTATCACAGGGGCACTACGAGCAGTACTTC. Translating it yields CASSSRFLSQGHYEQYF.

This clonotype was counted only a few times. J is TRBJ1-1 and V is TRBV7-2, with 10 nucleotides matching TRBD1. Looked up from germline, CDR1 is SGHTA and CDR2 is FQGNSA. The ends lost 0 bases at V and 4 bases at J; junction bases unmatched: 11. This CDR3 has 18 amino acids. The CDR3 spells CASSLALTGGSEFTEAFF. CDR3 DNA: TGTGCCAGCAGCTTAGCCCTGACAGGGGGCTCTGAGTTCACTGAAGCTTTCTTT.

This clonotype was observed a handful of times. This rearrangement joins TRBV4-2 to TRBJ1-1; D unclear. V lost 2 bases and J lost 1, with 5 bases in between. The CDR3 loop spans 13 amino acids. Germline V gene data show CDR1 as LGHNA and CDR2 as YNFKEQ. CDR3 residues: CASSQQPNTEAFF. The DNA of the CDR3 is TGTGCCAGCAGCCAACAACCGAACACTGAAGCTTTCTTT.

This clonotype has a handful of counts. The chain uses TRBV7-2 and TRBJ2-1, with a possible D match to TRBD1 (5 bases). The CDR3 spans 13 residues. CDR1 and CDR2 (germline): SGHTA, FQGNSA. Trimming left V 2 bases short and J 5 bases short, with 7 bases between. CDR3 protein: CASSLRQNNEQFF. CDR3 bases: TGTGCCAGCAGCTTAAGACAGAACAATGAGCAGTTCTTC. Full variable domain (remainder filled in from reference TRBV7-2 and TRBJ2-1): GAGVSQSPSNKVTEKGKDVELRCDPISGHTALYWYRQSLGQGLEFLIYFQGNSAPDKSGLPSDRFSAERTGGSVSTLTIQRTQQEDSAVYLCASSLRQNNEQFFGPGTRLTVL.

V is TRBV7-8 and J is TRBJ2-3, with 13 bases aligning to TRBD2. The trim removed 5 bases at V and 5 bases at J, leaving 4 bases unmatched. Germline assignment: CDR1 SGHVS and CDR2 FQNEAQ. CDR3 length equals 15 residues. CDR3 bases: TGTGCCAGCAGCGTCCGGACTAGCGGGAGAGATACGCAGTATTTT. This codes for CASSVRTSGRDTQYF.

This clonotype appeared many times. The genes are TRBV3-1 and TRBJ2-7; possibly TRBD1 for D (6 bases). The CDR3 is 15 residues long. CDR1 and CDR2 from the germline V gene are LGHDT and YNNKEL (reference sequence). V was clipped by 1 base and J by 4 bases, with 14 bases between them. The CDR3 DNA reads TGTGCCAGCAGCCAAGCCACTCAGGGGTGGTACGAGCAGTACTTC. It translates to CASSQATQGWYEQYF.

This clonotype was recorded many times. The chain joins TRBV7-2 to TRBJ2-1; TRBD2 agrees at 13 bases. The trim removed 2 bases at V and 8 bases at J, leaving 9 bases unmatched. Germline CDR1 SGHTA, CDR2 FQGNSA. The CDR3 sequence is 17 residues long. CDR3 bases: TGTGCCAGCAGCTTATTTAAACTAGCGGGAGGGGTTGATGAGCAGTTCTTC. This encodes CASSLFKLAGGVDEQFF.

This clonotype has a handful of counts. V gene TRBV2 combines with J gene TRBJ2-5, with a tentative D call TRBD1 (7 bases). CDR1 is SNHLY and CDR2 is FYNNEI in the germline V gene. V was trimmed by 8 bases and J by 1 base, leaving 14 bases between them. This CDR3 contains 14 residues. The CDR3 DNA reads TGTGCCAGCTTTGGGCGGGACAGCCAAGAGACCCAGTACTTC. This translates into CASFGRDSQETQYF.

This clonotype has at least ten counts. V gene TRBV29-1 combines with J gene TRBJ1-1; unclear D gene. CDR1 and CDR2 from the germline V gene are SQVTM and ANQGSEA. V lost 1 base and J lost 1, with 13 bases in between. The CDR3 has 15 residues. The CDR3 DNA is TGCAGCGTTGAAGGTGTCATGGGGAGGAACACTGAAGCTTTCTTT. Its protein is CSVEGVMGRNTEAFF.

At least ten counts were recorded for this clonotype. The gene calls are TRBV7-2 and TRBJ1-2; TRBD1 is a possible D gene (5 bases). Germline assignment: CDR1 SGHTA and CDR2 FQGNSA. V lost 4 bases to trimming and J lost 5 bases, with 14 bases between them. The CDR3 covers 14 residues. The CDR3 nucleotides read TGTGCCAGCAGCTCCGGACGGGGGACTTATGGCTACACCTTC. Translating gives CASSSGRGTYGYTF.

This clonotype was seen repeatedly, ten times or more. The chain combines TRBV11-2 with TRBJ2-1; D not certain. In germline, CDR1 is SGHAT, CDR2 FQNNGV. CDR3 size: 13 residues. Trimming took off 1 base at V and 10 bases at J, with 11 bases between the two ends. Here the CDR3 reads CASSLVEWSEQFF. The DNA for the CDR3 is TGTGCCAGCAGCTTAGTGGAGTGGTCGGAGCAGTTCTTC. Looking up the rest from reference TRBV11-2 and TRBJ2-1 gives the full variable domain: EAGVAQSPRYKIIEKRQSVAFWCNPISGHATLYWYQQILGQGPKLLIQFQNNGVVDDSQLPKDRFSAERLKGVDSTLKIQPAKLEDSAVYLCASSLVEWSEQFFGPGTRLTVL.